The 3 T cell receptor beta chains below all came from one sample that was sequenced in a study of cytomegalovirus exposure and HLA in healthy donors. With 60 Vbeta and 13 Jbeta primers, the PCR was carried out. Only in-frame clones appear in the TCRdb table, and some are missing; sequencing was by immunoSEQ multiplex PCR. Here the sample spans more than 80,000 clones, roughly 79% being singletons. The sequenced material came from PBMCs. The source is a woman between 65 and 79 years old in good health and CMV-seropositive.

The CDR3 loop reads CASSVAAGMNTEAFF. The CDR3 DNA sequence: TGTGCCAGCAGCGTCGCGGCGGGTATGAACACTGAAGCTTTCTTT. The chain links TRBV7-2 to TRBJ1-1; D gene unclear. From germline, CDR1 is SGHTA and CDR2 FQGNSA. This CDR3 has 15 amino acids. Trimming left V 5 bases short and J 0 bases short, with 13 bases between.

This clone was counted only a few times. V is TRBV9 and J is TRBJ1-4; no firm D call. With 5 bases removed from V and 8 bases from J, the gap between germline ends came to 16 bases. Germline V lookup: CDR1 SGDLS, CDR2 YYNGEE. The CDR3 is 14 amino acids. In nucleotides, the CDR3 is TGTGCCAGCAGTCATTCGGGAGTTGGGGAAAAACTGTTTTTT. This sequence encodes CASSHSGVGEKLFF. Full variable domain (rest looked up from reference TRBV9 and TRBJ1-4): DSGVTQTPKHLITATGQRVTLRCSPRSGDLSVYWYQQSLDQGLQFLIQYYNGEERAKGNILERFSAQQFPDLHSELNLSSLELGDSALYFCASSHSGVGEKLFFGSGTQLSVL.

The table lists this clone with a count of one. The gene calls are TRBV4-2 and TRBJ1-4; D not resolved. The CDR3 contains 16 residues. The V end was cut by 4 bases, the J end by 0 bases, with 12 bases between. Germline V gene data show CDR1 as LGHNA and CDR2 as YNFKEQ. The CDR3 nucleotides read TGTGCCAGCAGCCGAGGGTCAGATGCAACTAATGAAAAACTGTTTTTT. Translation: CASSRGSDATNEKLFF.